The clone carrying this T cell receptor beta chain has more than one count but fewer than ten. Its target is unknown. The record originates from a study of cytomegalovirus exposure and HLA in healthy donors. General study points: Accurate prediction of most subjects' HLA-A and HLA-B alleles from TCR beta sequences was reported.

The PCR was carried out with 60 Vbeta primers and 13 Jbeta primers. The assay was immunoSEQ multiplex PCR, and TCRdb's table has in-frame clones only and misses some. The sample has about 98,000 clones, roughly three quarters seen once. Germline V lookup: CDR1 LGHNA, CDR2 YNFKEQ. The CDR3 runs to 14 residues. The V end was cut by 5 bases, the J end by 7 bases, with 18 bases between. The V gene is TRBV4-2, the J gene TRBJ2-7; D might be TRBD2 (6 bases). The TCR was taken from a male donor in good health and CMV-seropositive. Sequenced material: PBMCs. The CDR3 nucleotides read TGTGCCAGCAGCGAAGGGGTTAGCGGCGGGGAGCAGTACTTC. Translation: CASSEGVSGGEQYF.